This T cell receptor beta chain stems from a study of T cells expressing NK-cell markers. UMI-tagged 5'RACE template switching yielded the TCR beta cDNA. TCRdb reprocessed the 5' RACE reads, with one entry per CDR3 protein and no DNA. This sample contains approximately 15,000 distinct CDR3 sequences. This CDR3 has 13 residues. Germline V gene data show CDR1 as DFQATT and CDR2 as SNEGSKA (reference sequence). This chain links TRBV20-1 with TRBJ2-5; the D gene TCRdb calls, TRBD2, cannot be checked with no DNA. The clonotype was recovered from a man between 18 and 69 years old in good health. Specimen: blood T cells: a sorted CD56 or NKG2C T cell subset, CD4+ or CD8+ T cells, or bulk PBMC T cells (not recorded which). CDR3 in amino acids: CSARVTAEETQYF.